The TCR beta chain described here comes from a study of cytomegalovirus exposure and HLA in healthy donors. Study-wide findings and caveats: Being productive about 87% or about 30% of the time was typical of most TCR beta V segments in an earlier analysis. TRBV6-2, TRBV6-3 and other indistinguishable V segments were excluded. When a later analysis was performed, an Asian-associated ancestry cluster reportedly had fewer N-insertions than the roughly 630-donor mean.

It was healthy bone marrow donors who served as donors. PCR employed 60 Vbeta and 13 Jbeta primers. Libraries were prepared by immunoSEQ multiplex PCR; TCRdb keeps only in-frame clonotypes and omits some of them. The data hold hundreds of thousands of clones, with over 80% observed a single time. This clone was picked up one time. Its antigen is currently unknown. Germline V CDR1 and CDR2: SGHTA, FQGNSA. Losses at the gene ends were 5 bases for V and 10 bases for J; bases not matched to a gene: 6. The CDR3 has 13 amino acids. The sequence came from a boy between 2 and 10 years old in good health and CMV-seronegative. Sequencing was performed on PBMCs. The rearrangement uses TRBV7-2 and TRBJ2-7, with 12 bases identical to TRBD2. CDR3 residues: CASSKTSGGSQYF. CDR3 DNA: TGTGCCAGCAGCAAGACTAGCGGGGGTTCCCAGTACTTC.